The TCR beta chain under discussion was sequenced for a study of cytomegalovirus exposure and HLA in healthy donors. Study-level background: The 500 to 850 first-cohort repertoires and the approximately 130 validation repertoires shared the same platform, a later analysis reported. General observations from the study: First-cohort TCR clusters tended to co-occur in the 130 or so validation repertoires, a later analysis found. Diagnosis of cytomegalovirus status made by the classifier reportedly showed high specificity and sensitivity.

The CDR3 loop spans 15 amino acids. With 5 bases removed from V and 0 bases from J, the gap between germline ends came to 11 bases. Germline-derived CDR1 and CDR2 are SEHNR and FQNEAQ (reference sequence). About this clone: As yet, its antigen is unknown.

Produced via immunoSEQ multiplex PCR; TCRdb's table is partial and in-frame only. Of 90,000 to 150,000 clones listed, roughly 82% are singletons. Separate from the approximately 670-subject first cohort was the approximately 120-subject validation cohort, to which the donors belonged. What was sequenced was PBMCs. The receptor's source is a man aged 18 to 29 in good health and CMV-seronegative. The rearrangement uses TRBV7-9 and TRBJ1-3; unclear D gene. CDR3 amino acids: CASSRTPVSGNTIYF. In DNA form, the CDR3 reads TGTGCCAGCAGCCGAACCCCGGTCTCTGGAAACACCATATATTTT.